The 25 T cell receptor beta chains below come from one sample, sequenced in a study of blood T cell repertoires in COVID-19. Using immunoSEQ multiplex PCR, the repertoire was profiled, and TCRdb retains in-frame clones only, with some absent. The sample records under 200,000 clones, over 80% being singletons. Sequencing used peripheral blood. The origin of the receptors is a woman aged 55-69 years with COVID-19, enrolled during active disease.

V and J are TRBV27 and TRBJ1-4; the D gene is possibly TRBD1 (6 bases). The length of the CDR3 is 14 residues. Germline V CDR1 and CDR2: MNHEY, SMNVEV (reference sequence). Deletions cut 6 bases from V and 5 bases from J, with 13 bases between. Here the CDR3 DNA reads TGTGCCAGCAGGCCGGGACACCAGAATGAAAAACTGTTTTTT. Its protein is CASRPGHQNEKLFF.

This CDR3 is CASSLRQGRNSPLHF. CDR3 DNA sequence: TGTGCCAGTAGTCTTCGACAGGGGCGAAATTCACCCCTCCACTTT. V and J are TRBV19 and TRBJ1-6; 8 bases are shared with TRBD1. Trimming removed 5 bases from V and 7 bases from J; junction bases left unmatched: 7. The CDR3 is made up of 15 amino acids. From germline, CDR1 is LNHDA and CDR2 SQIVND (reference sequence).

This clone was counted only a few times. J is TRBJ2-7 and V is TRBV12-3 or TRBV12-4; 7 nucleotides match TRBD2. V shed 6 bases and J 10 bases; nucleotides not matched to a gene: 9. The CDR3 is 12 amino acids. CDR3 DNA: TGTGCCAGCAGCAATCAGGGAGGGAGTCAGTACTTC. Translating it yields CASSNQGGSQYF.

The V call is TRBV2, the J call TRBJ2-4; the D gene is possibly TRBD1 (6 bases). CDR3 length equals 11 residues. Per the germline V gene, CDR1 is SNHLY and CDR2 is FYNNEI. V was shortened by 8 bases and J by 6 bases, with 8 bases between the two germline ends. CDR3: CASLQGNIQYF. CDR3 DNA: TGTGCCAGCCTACAGGGAAACATTCAGTACTTC.

CDR3 DNA sequence: TGTGCCAGCTCAGCTGGGACAGACGAGCAGTACGTC. Its translation: CASSAGTDEQYV. V is TRBV18 and J is TRBJ2-7, with 7 bases that match TRBD1. CDR1 and CDR2 from the germline V gene are KGHSH and LQKENI. V lost 5 bases and J lost 5; bases outside the gene matches: 3. This CDR3 is built from 12 residues.

The V call is TRBV19, the J call TRBJ2-3, with 7 bases aligning to TRBD2. CDR3 size: 16 residues. V was pared by 4 bases and J by 5 bases, with 12 bases of the junction left unmatched. CDR1 LNHDA and CDR2 SQIVND come from the germline V gene (reference sequence). The chain's CDR3 is CASSTSSGGGVDTQYF. The CDR3 DNA reads TGTGCCAGTAGTACCTCATCGGGGGGTGGGGTAGATACGCAGTATTTT.

This clone came up a few times. V usage is TRBV7-2 and J usage is TRBJ1-1, with D possibly TRBD1 on 6 matching bases. Germline V gene lookup returns CDR1 SGHTA and CDR2 FQGNSA. The CDR3 spans 15 residues. The V gene lost 5 bases and the J gene lost 1 base, with 14 bases spanning the gap. The CDR3 sequence is CASSTTGTRNTEAFF. CDR3 coding DNA: TGTGCCAGCAGCACCACCGGGACACGGAACACTGAAGCTTTCTTT.

The chain recombines TRBV10-3 with TRBJ1-3, with no clear D. Germline values: CDR1 ENHRY, CDR2 SYGVKD. Between the trimmed V and J ends, which lost 6 bases and 4 bases, there was a span of 10 bases. The CDR3 has 13 residues. The CDR3 nucleotides are TGTGCCATCAGCGGGTTTTCAGGAAACACCATATATTTT. Residues: CAISGFSGNTIYF.

V is TRBV29-1 and J is TRBJ2-3; D possibly corresponds to TRBD1 (6 bases). The germline V gene has CDR1 SQVTM and CDR2 ANQGSEA. This CDR3 has 11 residues. V shed 4 bases and J shed 5 bases, with 7 bases lying between them. The CDR3 coding sequence is TGCAGCGTTGTGGACAGAGATACGCAGTATTTT. Translating it yields CSVVDRDTQYF.

This chain uses TRBV14 with TRBJ2-2; possible D gene TRBD2, 5 bases. The V gene's germline CDR1 is SGHDN and CDR2 FVKESK. The CDR3 is 14 residues long. Trimming removed 0 bases from V and 8 bases from J, with 10 bases in between. CDR3 nucleotide sequence: TGTGCCAGCAGCCAAGAACTAGTGAGTGGGGAGCTGTTTTTT. Protein: CASSQELVSGELFF. Full variable domain (rest looked up from reference TRBV14 and TRBJ2-2): EAGVTQFPSHSVIEKGQTVTLRCDPISGHDNLYWYRRVMGKEIKFLLHFVKESKQDESGMPNNRFLAERTGGTYSTLKVQPAELEDSGVYFCASSQELVSGELFFGEGSRLTVL.

The J gene is TRBJ1-2, the V gene TRBV6-1; D is ambiguous. The CDR3 consists of 16 residues. CDR1 and CDR2 (germline): MNHNS, SASEGT. Trimming took 2 bases from V and 2 from J, leaving 15 bases between them. CDR3 sequence reads: CASSERHNYGNYGYTF. CDR3 nucleotides: TGTGCCAGCAGTGAACGGCACAACTATGGCAACTATGGCTACACCTTC.

The rearrangement links TRBV27 to TRBJ2-5; tentatively, D is TRBD1 (6 bases). Trimming left V 0 bases short and J 7 bases short, with 18 bases between. The CDR3 is made up of 16 amino acids. CDR1 and CDR2 (germline): MNHEY, SMNVEV (reference sequence). The CDR3 spells CASSLSTQGTPGTQYF. In DNA form, the CDR3 reads TGTGCCAGCAGTTTATCGACTCAGGGGACCCCAGGGACCCAGTACTTC.

This chain links TRBV7-8 with TRBJ2-2; D call uncertain. The germline CDR1 and CDR2 sequences are SGHVS and FQNEAQ. Trimming shortened V by 1 base and J by 3 bases, and 9 bases separated the two germline ends. This CDR3 region has 15 residues. The CDR3 spells CASSLVEPYTGELFF. The DNA for the CDR3 is TGTGCCAGCAGCTTAGTCGAGCCCTACACCGGGGAGCTGTTTTTT. Full variable domain (remainder filled in from reference TRBV7-8 and TRBJ2-2): GAGVSQSPRYKVAKRGQDVALRCDPISGHVSLFWYQQALGQGPEFLTYFQNEAQLDKSGLPSDRFFAERPEGSVSTLKIQRTQQEDSAVYLCASSLVEPYTGELFFGEGSRLTVL.

The chain carries TRBV3-1 (or the pseudogene TRBV3-2) and TRBJ1-2; TRBD1 matches 9 bases. The germline CDR1 and CDR2 sequences are LGHDT and YNNKEL (reference sequence). This CDR3 contains 16 residues. J gave up 4 bases and V 4 bases, and 10 bases lay outside the gene matches. CDR3 sequence: CASSPGTGSKGYGYTF. CDR3 DNA sequence: TGTGCCAGCAGCCCAGGGACAGGGTCAAAGGGCTATGGCTACACCTTC.

The V gene is TRBV11-3, the J gene TRBJ2-5; TRBD2 is a possible D gene (6 bases). The CDR3 sequence is 16 residues long. Germline CDR1 and CDR2: SGHNT and YENEEA. With 3 bases removed from V and 1 base from J, the gap between germline ends came to 15 bases. The CDR3 sequence is CASSFAQGLPQETQYF. In DNA, the CDR3 is TGTGCCAGCAGCTTCGCTCAGGGACTGCCCCAAGAGACCCAGTACTTC.

The CDR3 sequence: CASTKDRGHGEAFF. The CDR3 DNA reads TGTGCCAGCACGAAAGACAGGGGGCACGGTGAAGCTTTCTTT. This sequence joins TRBV2 and TRBJ1-1; 10 bases are a match to TRBD1. V lost 7 bases and J lost 7; bases outside the gene matches: 9. Germline V lookup: CDR1 SNHLY, CDR2 FYNNEI. CDR3 size: 14 residues.

The genes are TRBV19 and TRBJ2-2, with 9 bases lining up with TRBD1. V dropped 3 bases and J dropped 4; count of bases not matched to a gene: 0. Per germline, CDR1 LNHDA and CDR2 SQIVND (reference sequence). CDR3 length: 14 amino acids. CDR3 protein: CASSMTGGTGELFF. As DNA, the CDR3 is TGTGCCAGTAGTATGACAGGGGGCACCGGGGAGCTGTTTTTT.

The rearrangement links TRBV7-2 to TRBJ2-3; TRBD1 agrees at 7 bases. Germline CDR1 SGHTA, CDR2 FQGNSA. V was clipped by 5 bases and J by 3 bases; unmatched bases: 8. The CDR3 spans 15 residues. For the CDR3, the DNA is TGTGCCAGCAGCAAAGGGGGCGAGCGGACAGATACGCAGTATTTT. Encoded protein: CASSKGGERTDTQYF.

This rearrangement joins TRBV6-5 to TRBJ2-1, with a weak D call TRBD1 (5 bases). The CDR3 is made up of 16 amino acids. Germline CDR1 is MNHEY and CDR2 is SVGAGI. Trimming took off 0 bases at V and 0 bases at J, with 9 bases between the two ends. In DNA, the CDR3 is TGTGCCAGCAGTTACTCAAGGGGAAGCTCCTACAATGAGCAGTTCTTC. It encodes CASSYSRGSSYNEQFF.

The rearrangement uses TRBV30 and TRBJ2-3; 9 bases are a match to TRBD1. Per the germline V gene, CDR1 is GTSNPN and CDR2 is SVGIG (reference sequence). The V gene end was trimmed by 4 bases and the J gene end by 5 bases; junction bases not matched to a gene: 7. CDR3 size: 14 residues. CDR3: CAWMRTGARDTQYF. The CDR3, as DNA: TGTGCCTGGATGAGGACAGGGGCTAGAGATACGCAGTATTTT.

This clone was observed a handful of times. The chain couples TRBV6-2 or TRBV6-3 to TRBJ2-7; 11 nucleotides align to TRBD2. CDR1 and CDR2 (germline): MNHEY, SVGEGT. The CDR3 length is 19 residues. The V and J ends lost 0 bases and 0 bases, in that order; junction bases with no gene match: 10. The CDR3 DNA reads as TGTGCCAGCAGTTACTCCGCTGGAATAGCGGGAGGGTTCTCCTACGAGCAGTACTTC. This translates into CASSYSAGIAGGFSYEQYF.

The chain couples TRBV11-1 to TRBJ2-1; a weak D match, TRBD1 (6 bases). CDR3 length: 13 residues. V lost 5 bases and J 4 bases, leaving 9 bases between the germline ends. The germline CDR1 and CDR2 sequences are SGHAT and FQDESV (reference sequence). The CDR3 spells CASSRGQYNEQFF. The CDR3 coding sequence is TGTGCCAGCAGCCGTGGACAGTACAATGAGCAGTTCTTC.

The chain is built from TRBV2 and TRBJ2-5; 8 positions match TRBD2. The ends lost 7 bases at V and 5 bases at J; junction bases unmatched: 12. The CDR3 is 15 residues long. Germline V gene data show CDR1 as SNHLY and CDR2 as FYNNEI. The CDR3 DNA is TGTGCCAGCAAAAATTACGGGGGGGGCGAGGAGACCCAGTACTTC. Translation: CASKNYGGGEETQYF.

DNA for the CDR3: TGTGCCAGTAGTATGACAGGCACCTATGAAAAACTGTTTTTT. Protein product: CASSMTGTYEKLFF. The chain employs TRBV19 and TRBJ1-4; the D gene is possibly TRBD1 (6 bases). Deletions cut 3 bases from V and 6 bases from J, with 11 bases between. This CDR3 contains 14 residues. The V gene's germline CDR1 is LNHDA and CDR2 SQIVND (reference sequence).

The rearrangement uses TRBV6-5 and TRBJ1-2; D gene uncertain. CDR1 and CDR2 from the germline V gene are MNHEY and SVGAGI. This CDR3 has 11 amino acids. V dropped 5 bases and J dropped 3 bases, with 4 bases sitting between them. Here the CDR3 reads CASSIDYGYTF. In nucleotides, the CDR3 is TGTGCCAGCAGTATCGACTATGGCTACACCTTC.